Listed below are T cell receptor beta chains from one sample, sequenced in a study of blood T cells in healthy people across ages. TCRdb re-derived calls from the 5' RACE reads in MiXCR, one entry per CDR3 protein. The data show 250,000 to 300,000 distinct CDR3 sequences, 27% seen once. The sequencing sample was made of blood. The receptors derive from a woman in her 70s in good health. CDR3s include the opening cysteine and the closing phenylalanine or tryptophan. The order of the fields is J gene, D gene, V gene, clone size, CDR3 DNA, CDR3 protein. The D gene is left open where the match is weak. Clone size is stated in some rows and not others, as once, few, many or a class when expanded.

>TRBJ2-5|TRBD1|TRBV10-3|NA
TGTGCCATCAAGACAGGGGGCGATTCGGAGACCCAGTACTTC
CAIKTGGDSETQYF
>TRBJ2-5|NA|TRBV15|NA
TGTGCCACCAGCAGTGCCGGACATATCCAAGAGACCCAGTACTTC
CATSSAGHIQETQYF
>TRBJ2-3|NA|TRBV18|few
TGTGCCAGCTCACTAACCCCAGATACGCAGTATTTT
CASSLTPDTQYF
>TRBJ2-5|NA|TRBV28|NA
TGTGCCAGCAGGCTGCCTACTTCGGAGACCCAGTGCTTC
CASRLPTSETQCF
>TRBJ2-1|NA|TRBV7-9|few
TGTGCCAGCAGCCCCCAAGTGGGTAAGCAGTTCTTC
CASSPQVGKQFF
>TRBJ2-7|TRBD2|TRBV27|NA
TGTGCCAGCAGGGCCGGACTAGCGGGAGGTATTTACGAGCAGTACTTC
CASRAGLAGGIYEQYF
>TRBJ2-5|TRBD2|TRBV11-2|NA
TGTGCCAGCAGCTTTGGGACTAGCGGGGCGGAGACCCAGTACTTC
CASSFGTSGAETQYF
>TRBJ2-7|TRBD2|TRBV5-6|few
TGTGCCAGCAGCTTTCCAAGGACTAGCGGGAGAAACGAGCAGTACTTC
CASSFPRTSGRNEQYF
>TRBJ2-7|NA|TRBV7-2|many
TGTGCCTCGTCGTGGGGGCGCGAGCAGTACTTC
CASSWGREQYF
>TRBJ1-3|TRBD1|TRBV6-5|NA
TGTGCCAGCAGTTACTCGAGGACAGGGAGAGGTGGAAACACCATATATTTT
CASSYSRTGRGGNTIYF
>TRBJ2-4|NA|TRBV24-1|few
TGTGCCACCGGCTCCCTTTTAGCCAAAAACATTCAGTACTTC
CATGSLLAKNIQYF
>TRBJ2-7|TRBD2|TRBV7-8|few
TGTGCCAGCAGCGCTCCGGGACTAGTTCACGAGCAGTACTTC
CASSAPGLVHEQYF
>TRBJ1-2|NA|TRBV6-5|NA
TGTGCCAGCAGTTCGGGAGGGCCCTATGGCTACACCTTC
CASSSGGPYGYTF
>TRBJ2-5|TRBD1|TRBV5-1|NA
TGCGCCAGCAGCAGCCAGGGGGACAGGGGGCAGACCCAGTACTTC
CASSSQGDRGQTQYF
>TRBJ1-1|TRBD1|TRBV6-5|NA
TGTGCCAGCAGCCCCGGACAGGGGTACACTGAAGCTTTCTTT
CASSPGQGYTEAFF
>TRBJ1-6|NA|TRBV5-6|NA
TGTGCCAGCAGCCCACGAGGGGCGCGCTCCTATAATTCACCCCTCCACTTT
CASSPRGARSYNSPLHF
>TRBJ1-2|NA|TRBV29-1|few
TGCAGCGTGGGAGACAGCGGCTATGGCTACACCTTC
CSVGDSGYGYTF
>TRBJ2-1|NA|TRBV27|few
TGTGCCAGCAGTTTATCGAGGTGGTATAGCTCCTACAATGAGCAGTTCTTC
CASSLSRWYSSYNEQFF
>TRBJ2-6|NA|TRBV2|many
TGTGCCAGCAGTGTCGGGACTTCTGGGGCCAACGTCCTGACTTTC
CASSVGTSGANVLTF
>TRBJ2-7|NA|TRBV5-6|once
TGTGCCAGCAGCTTCGCACAGACCCAAGCGGGTATATTCTCCTACGAGCAGTACTTC
CASSFAQTQAGIFSYEQYF
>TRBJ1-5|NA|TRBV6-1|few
TGTGCCAGCAGTGAAGGGGGCCCAACGGGGCAGCCCCAGCATTTT
CASSEGGPTGQPQHF
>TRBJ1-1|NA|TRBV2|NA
TGTGCCAGCAGACCTATGAAGAGAGGTACTGAAGCTTTCTTT
CASRPMKRGTEAFF
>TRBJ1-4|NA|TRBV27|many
TGTGCCAGCAGCCGCCCGGGGGGGGGCGGTATTAATGAAAAACTGTTTTTT
CASSRPGGGGINEKLFF
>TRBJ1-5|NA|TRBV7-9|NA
TGTGCCAGCAGCTTACAGTCCATCAATCAGCCCCAGCATTTT
CASSLQSINQPQHF
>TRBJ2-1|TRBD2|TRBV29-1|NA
TGCAGCTTACGGACTAGCGGGAGGGCAGGGGAGCAGTTCTTC
CSLRTSGRAGEQFF
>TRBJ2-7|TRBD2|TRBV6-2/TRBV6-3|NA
TGTGCCAGCACCTCACCCGGGACTAGCGGGAGGTCCTACGAGCAGTACTTC
CASTSPGTSGRSYEQYF
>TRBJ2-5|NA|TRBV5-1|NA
TGCGCCAGCAGCAGGAGCCAAGAGACCCAGTACTTC
CASSRSQETQYF
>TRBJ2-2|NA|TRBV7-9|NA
TGTGCCAGCAGCCTCCAGGCTTACAAGGACGGGGAGCTGTTTTTT
CASSLQAYKDGELFF
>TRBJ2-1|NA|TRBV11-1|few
TGTGCCAGCAGCTTTTCCAGGACAGATTCCTACAATGGGCAGTTCTTC
CASSFSRTDSYNGQFF
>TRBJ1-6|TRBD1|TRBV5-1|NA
TGCGCCAGCTCGCGACAGGGTAATTCACCCCTCCACTTT
CASSRQGNSPLHF
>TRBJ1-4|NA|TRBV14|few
TGTGCCAGCAGCCAGGATTTGGGTGAAAAACTGTTTTTT
CASSQDLGEKLFF
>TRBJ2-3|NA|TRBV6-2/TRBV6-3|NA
TGTGCCAGCAGTTCTGGCTACACAGATACGCAGTATTTT
CASSSGYTDTQYF
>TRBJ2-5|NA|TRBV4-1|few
TGCGCCAGCAGCCGGAGCGGTAACCTGGGAGGCCAAGAGACCCAGTACTTC
CASSRSGNLGGQETQYF
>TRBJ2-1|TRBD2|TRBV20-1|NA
TGCAGTGCTAGAGATCCCCGTAGCGGGACCCCCTACAATGAGCAGTTCTTC
CSARDPRSGTPYNEQFF
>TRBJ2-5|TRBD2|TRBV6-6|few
TGTGCCAGCAGTTACGAGACTAGCAGGGAGACCCAGTACTTC
CASSYETSRETQYF
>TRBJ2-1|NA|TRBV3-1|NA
TGTGCCAGCAGCCAAGTTCTCAGCGGCTCCTACAATGAGCAGTTCTTC
CASSQVLSGSYNEQFF
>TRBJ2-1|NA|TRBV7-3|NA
TGTGCCAGCAGCTTATTGGCTTTCTCCTACAATGAGCAGTTCTTC
CASSLLAFSYNEQFF
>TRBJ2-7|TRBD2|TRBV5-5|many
TGTGCCAGCAGCTCAGAACGGACTAGCGGGAGCTACGAGCAGTACTTC
CASSSERTSGSYEQYF
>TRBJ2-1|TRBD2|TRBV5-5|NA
TGTGCCAGCAGCGAGGGGATACTAGCGGCCTCCTACAATGAGCAGTTCTTC
CASSEGILAASYNEQFF
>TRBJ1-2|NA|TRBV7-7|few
TGTGCTAGCAGCTCCCGTTCAGGGGTAATAGGCGGCTACACCTTC
CASSSRSGVIGGYTF
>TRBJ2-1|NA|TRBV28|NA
TGTGCCAGCAGTTCCCCAGGGCGGTACAATGAGCAGTTCTTC
CASSSPGRYNEQFF